These 24 T cell receptor beta chains were all obtained from the same sample, sequenced in a study of cytomegalovirus exposure and HLA in healthy donors. The PCR employed 60 Vbeta primers together with 13 Jbeta primers. The table came from immunoSEQ multiplex PCR; TCRdb's copy has only in-frame clones and leaves some out. The sample includes about 140,000 clones, about four fifths of them seen just once. The sequencing input was PBMCs. These receptors all come from a man aged 35-49 years in good health and CMV-seropositive.

CDR3 in amino acids: CASRAGTALTYEQYF. In nucleotides, the CDR3 is TGTGCCAGCAGAGCCGGGACAGCTCTCACCTACGAGCAGTACTTC. The chain is built from TRBV2 and TRBJ2-7, with 7 nucleotides matching TRBD1. The CDR3 extends over 15 amino acids. Germline CDR1 reads SNHLY; CDR2 reads FYNNEI. V shed 6 bases, J shed 2 bases, and the junction held 10 bases outside the gene matches.

This rearrangement joins TRBV27 to TRBJ2-5; 9 bases fit TRBD2. From germline, CDR1 is MNHEY and CDR2 SMNVEV (reference sequence). This CDR3 spans 15 amino acids. Unmatched junction bases numbered 7, after V lost 6 bases and J lost 2 bases. The CDR3 is CASRRLAERQETQYF. Here the CDR3 DNA reads TGTGCCAGCAGGCGACTAGCGGAACGTCAAGAGACCCAGTACTTC.

The chain joins TRBV5-6 to TRBJ2-7; TRBD1 matches 8 bases. Germline CDR1 SGHDT, CDR2 YYEEEE. This CDR3 spans 17 amino acids. The V and J ends lost 4 bases and 5 bases, in that order; junction bases with no gene match: 17. The CDR3 DNA follows: TGTGCCAGCAGCAGAAATGGACAGGGCCTTGGGATCGACGAGCAGTACTTC. Its translation: CASSRNGQGLGIDEQYF.

The rearrangement joins TRBV4-3 to TRBJ1-5; no definite D call. Trimming took 0 bases from V and 11 from J, leaving 20 bases between them. This CDR3 spans 16 amino acids. Germline CDR1 reads LGHNA; CDR2 reads YSLEER. In DNA, the CDR3 is TGCGCCAGCAGCCAAGATGTGGGCGGAGGGCCCACGGCCCAGCATTTT. Translation gives CASSQDVGGGPTAQHF.

The chain combines TRBV5-1 with TRBJ2-5; D call uncertain. TRBJ2-7 matches the DNA end more closely, so the J call is doubtful. The CDR3 spans 13 residues. Germline values: CDR1 SGHRS, CDR2 YFSETQ. The CDR3 reads CASSPELGNEQYF. CDR3 DNA: TGCGCCAGCAGCCCGGAATTGGGCAACGAGCAGTACTTC.

The J gene is TRBJ1-3, the V gene TRBV19; 8 bases are shared with TRBD1. Germline trimming cut 6 bases from V and 6 bases from J; bases unmatched to any gene: 7. Germline CDR1 and CDR2: LNHDA and SQIVND (reference sequence). The CDR3 runs 14 residues. CDR3 in amino acids: CASRDRDVENTIYF. The CDR3 DNA follows: TGTGCCAGTAGGGACAGGGACGTGGAAAACACCATATATTTT.

This chain uses TRBV2 with TRBJ2-3; no definite D call. V lost 1 base and J 3 bases, leaving 8 bases between the germline ends. The CDR3 runs to 14 residues. Looked up from germline, CDR1 is SNHLY and CDR2 is FYNNEI. The CDR3 DNA reads as TGTGCCAGCAGTGAAGTGGCAGGAACAGATACGCAGTATTTT. It translates to CASSEVAGTDTQYF.

The chain couples TRBV27 to TRBJ1-2; 9 bases fit TRBD1. The CDR3 extends over 14 amino acids. Germline CDR1 reads MNHEY; CDR2 reads SMNVEV (reference sequence). V gave up 5 bases and J gave up 4 bases; unmatched junction bases: 5. The CDR3: CASSARTGAYGYTF. The CDR3 DNA is TGTGCCAGCAGTGCCCGGACAGGGGCCTATGGCTACACCTTC.

The chain employs TRBV9 and TRBJ2-2, with D tentatively TRBD2 (6 bases). The length of the CDR3 is 19 residues. V lost 3 bases and J 0 bases, leaving 21 bases between the germline ends. The germline V gene encodes CDR1 SGDLS and CDR2 YYNGEE. CDR3 sequence reads: CASSAQISFSGTNTGELFF. DNA for the CDR3: TGTGCCAGCAGCGCTCAGATATCCTTTAGCGGAACGAACACCGGGGAGCTGTTTTTT.

The chain carries TRBV7-9 and TRBJ2-7, with D tentatively TRBD1 (7 bases). Germline V gene data show CDR1 as SEHNR and CDR2 as FQNEAQ (reference sequence). The ends were cut back, 5 bases at V and 2 bases at J, with 16 bases in the middle. CDR3 length equals 15 residues. CDR3 bases: TGTGCCAGCAGCGGAGGGACAGCAGGGACCTACGAGCAGTACTTC. It codes for CASSGGTAGTYEQYF.

The chain recombines TRBV28 with TRBJ2-2, with TRBD1 identical over 9 bases. Per the germline V gene, CDR1 is MDHEN and CDR2 is SYDVKM. Trimming cost V 6 bases and J 7 bases; bases outside gene matches: 12. The CDR3 contains 16 residues. The CDR3 DNA reads as TGTGCCAGCAGGCTCCGTGGGACAGGGAGTGTCGGGGAGCTGTTTTTT. Translation: CASRLRGTGSVGELFF. The full variable domain, its missing parts supplied by reference TRBV28 and TRBJ2-2, is DVKVTQSSRYLVKRTGEKVFLECVQDMDHENMFWYRQDPGLGLRLIYFSYDVKMKEKGDIPEGYSVSREKKERFSLILESASTNQTSMYLCASRLRGTGSVGELFFGEGSRLTVL.

The genes are TRBV7-9 and TRBJ2-3; D not resolved. The CDR3 covers 13 residues. The ends were cut back, 7 bases at V and 1 base at J, with 9 bases in the middle. In germline, CDR1 is SEHNR, CDR2 FQNEAQ (reference sequence). CDR3 residues: CASNYVGTDTQYF. CDR3 sequence (DNA): TGTGCCAGCAACTATGTGGGCACAGATACGCAGTATTTT.

V usage is TRBV6-1 and J usage is TRBJ1-6; D might be TRBD1 (5 bases). Germline loops: CDR1 MNHNS, CDR2 SASEGT. CDR3 size: 15 residues. V was clipped by 8 bases and J by 7 bases, with 18 bases between them. CDR3: CASRQEGFYNSPLHF. The CDR3 DNA is TGTGCCAGCCGGCAGGAGGGGTTTTACAATTCACCCCTCCACTTT.

The chain couples TRBV27 to TRBJ2-3; a weak D match, TRBD1 (5 bases). In germline, CDR1 is MNHEY, CDR2 SMNVEV (reference sequence). The CDR3 extends over 13 amino acids. The germline V and J ends were trimmed by 6 bases and 0 bases, with 7 bases remaining between them. CDR3 residues: CASRGHSTDTQYF. The CDR3 DNA is TGTGCCAGCAGGGGGCACAGCACAGATACGCAGTATTTT.

This chain links TRBV7-9 with TRBJ1-1, with D tentatively TRBD1 (6 bases). V was trimmed by 2 bases and J by 1 base, leaving 8 bases between them. There are 14 residues in the CDR3. Per germline, CDR1 SEHNR and CDR2 FQNEAQ (reference sequence). The CDR3 protein is CASSLLQGNTEAFF. The CDR3 region has the DNA TGTGCCAGCAGCTTATTACAGGGGAACACTGAAGCTTTCTTT.

This clone was counted only a few times. The chain combines TRBV5-1 with TRBJ2-3, with D unclear. CDR1 and CDR2 from the germline V gene are SGHRS and YFSETQ. V lost 0 bases to trimming and J lost 6 bases, with 8 bases between them. The CDR3 extends over 13 amino acids. The CDR3: CASSLVLPDTQYF. The DNA of the CDR3 is TGCGCCAGCAGCTTGGTTCTACCCGATACGCAGTATTTT.

As to this clone: Relative to the germline gene, one junction end is altered; a read error may explain this. The CDR3 sequence: CSSSLGGRIDYGYTF. The CDR3, as DNA: TGTTCCAGCAGCTTAGGAGGGCGGATAGACTATGGCTACACCTTC. The V gene is TRBV7-9, the J gene TRBJ1-2; unclear D gene. The V gene's germline CDR1 is SEHNR and CDR2 FQNEAQ (reference sequence). This CDR3 contains 15 residues.

V is TRBV19 and J is TRBJ1-5; TRBD1 aligns across 9 bases. The V gene end was trimmed by 9 bases and the J gene end by 4 bases; junction bases not matched to a gene: 7. This CDR3 has 14 amino acids. Germline lookup yields CDR1 LNHDA and CDR2 SQIVND (reference sequence). CDR3 in DNA: TGTGCCAGCAATTACAGGGGGCGAAATCAGCCCCAGCATTTT. Residues: CASNYRGRNQPQHF.

The J gene is TRBJ1-1, the V gene TRBV4-3; D is ambiguous. Germline V gives CDR1 LGHNA, CDR2 YSLEER. V gave up 0 bases and J gave up 4 bases, with 9 bases separating them. The CDR3 extends over 14 amino acids. The CDR3 region has the DNA TGCGCCAGCAGCCAAGATGCGGGGAGCACTGAAGCTTTCTTT. Amino acids: CASSQDAGSTEAFF.

The chain employs TRBV4-3 and TRBJ1-2, with D uncertain. V lost 1 base and J 0 bases, leaving 9 bases between the germline ends. This CDR3 is 15 amino acids long. Germline CDR1 is LGHNA and CDR2 is YSLEER. The CDR3 region is CASSQADGTNYGYTF. In nucleotides, the CDR3 is TGCGCCAGCAGCCAAGCGGACGGGACTAACTATGGCTACACCTTC.

V usage is TRBV4-2 and J usage is TRBJ2-5, with TRBD2 matching over 7 bases. The CDR3 extends over 15 amino acids. Germline CDR1 and CDR2: LGHNA and YNFKEQ. V was pared by 5 bases and J by 1 base, with 7 bases of the junction left unmatched. CDR3 amino acids: CASSLVLAGQETQYF. In nucleotides, the CDR3 is TGTGCCAGCAGCTTGGTGTTAGCGGGCCAAGAGACCCAGTACTTC.

This clone appeared a few times. The chain employs TRBV11-2 and TRBJ2-7; 9 nucleotides align to TRBD1. The V gene end was trimmed by 5 bases and the J gene end by 6 bases; junction bases not matched to a gene: 8. This CDR3 contains 14 residues. Germline lookup yields CDR1 SGHAT and CDR2 FQNNGV. CDR3 bases: TGTGCCAGCAGCAACCACAGGGGGCTTCGCGAGCAGTACTTC. It is translated as CASSNHRGLREQYF.

This chain joins TRBV5-4 and TRBJ1-2; D may be TRBD1 (5 bases). Per the germline V gene, CDR1 is SGHNT and CDR2 is YYREEE (reference sequence). The CDR3 totals 15 residues. Trimming removed 4 bases at V and 1 base at J, with 14 bases between. CDR3 DNA sequence: TGTGCCAGCAGCCCCTTTTCGGGGGTTAACTATGGCTACACCTTC. Residues: CASSPFSGVNYGYTF. The entire variable domain, with the rest obtained from reference TRBV5-4 and TRBJ1-2, is as follows: ETGVTQSPTHLIKTRGQQVTLRCSSQSGHNTVSWYQQALGQGPQFIFQYYREEENGRGNFPPRFSGLQFPNYSSELNVNALELDDSALYLCASSPFSGVNYGYTFGSGTRLTVV.

The chain has TRBV6-6 and TRBJ2-4, with a weak D call TRBD1 (5 bases). Germline loops: CDR1 MNHNY, CDR2 SVGAGI (reference sequence). V shed 0 bases and J shed 4 bases, with 13 bases lying between them. The length of the CDR3 is 16 residues. The CDR3 reads CASSYSQGRVKNIQYF. The CDR3 DNA is TGTGCCAGCAGTTACTCGCAGGGCCGGGTGAAAAACATTCAGTACTTC.